The 30 T cell receptor beta chains below come from one sample, sequenced in a study of CD8 T cells in ankylosing spondylitis. Their target antigens are unknown. The study, taken as a whole, reports: Characteristic of ankylosing spondylitis blood, it appeared, was a TCR beta motif comprising fewer than 10 highly homologous variants.

TCRdb re-called the 5' RACE reads with MiXCR, one entry per CDR3 protein. The sample has more than 500,000 distinct CDR3 sequences; under 5.5% are singletons. Sequences were obtained from blood, either unsorted or a sorted T cell fraction (not recorded which). Receptor source: a male donor with ankylosing spondylitis.

The chain combines TRBV4-2 with TRBJ2-1; D may be TRBD2 (6 bases). This CDR3 spans 18 amino acids. Trimming took off 2 bases at V and 0 bases at J, with 17 bases between the two ends. Germline V gene sequence: CDR1 LGHNA, CDR2 YNFKEQ. In DNA form, the CDR3 reads TGTGCCAGCAGCCAACCCAAAGGCGACGGGAGCTCCTACAATGAGCAGTTCTTC. This sequence encodes CASSQPKGDGSSYNEQFF.

V usage is TRBV20-1 and J usage is TRBJ2-3; TRBD1 agrees at 7 bases. The CDR3 covers 12 residues. The junction had 2 bases not matched to a gene; V was cut back by 8 bases and J by 0 bases. Germline assignment: CDR1 DFQATT and CDR2 SNEGSKA (reference sequence). CDR3: CSRDSSTDTQYF. CDR3 nucleotide sequence: TGCAGTAGGGACAGCAGCACAGATACGCAGTATTTT.

Only a few counts were recorded for this clonotype. Here the CDR3 reads CASASVWGQGEQYF. For the CDR3, the DNA is TGTGCCAGCGCCTCAGTATGGGGGCAGGGCGAGCAGTACTTC. J is TRBJ2-7 and V is TRBV11-2; a weak D match, TRBD1 (6 bases). Trimming shortened V by 8 bases and J by 6 bases, and 20 bases separated the two germline ends. The germline gives CDR1 SGHAT, CDR2 FQNNGV. CDR3 size: 14 residues.

This clonotype was seen ten or more times. CDR3 sequence reads: CASSQVLWDTQYF. DNA for the CDR3: TGCGCCAGCAGCCAAGTACTATGGGATACGCAGTATTTT. The chain links TRBV4-3 to TRBJ2-3, with unresolved D. With 1 base removed from V and 6 bases from J, the gap between germline ends came to 8 bases. The germline gives CDR1 LGHNA, CDR2 YSLEER. The CDR3 has 13 residues.

This clonotype was seen more than once but under ten times. This sequence joins TRBV25-1 and TRBJ1-6; a weak D match, TRBD1 (5 bases). CDR1 and CDR2 (germline): MGHDK, SYGVNS. V lost 0 bases, J lost 7 bases, and 10 bases lay in between. CDR3 size: 15 residues. As DNA, the CDR3 is TGTGCCAGCAGTGAATACGGCAGGGACAATTCACCCCTCCACTTT. Its translation: CASSEYGRDNSPLHF.

In this sample, this clonotype turned up many times. The genes are TRBV20-1 and TRBJ1-1; TRBD1 might be the D (5 bases). V was clipped by 0 bases and J by 2 bases, with 10 bases between them. CDR3 length equals 14 residues. Germline loops: CDR1 DFQATT, CDR2 SNEGSKA (reference sequence). The DNA for the CDR3 is TGCAGTGCTAGAGACTGGACACGTAACACTGAAGCTTTCTTT. Translated, it gives CSARDWTRNTEAFF.

This clonotype was counted at least ten times. The chain joins TRBV5-1 to TRBJ2-7; D is ambiguous. V lost 4 bases and J lost 3, with 11 bases in between. The CDR3 extends over 13 amino acids. Germline V gives CDR1 SGHRS, CDR2 YFSETQ. DNA of the CDR3: TGCGCCAGCAGCCTCGCACCCTACTACGAGCAGTACTTC. Translation gives CASSLAPYYEQYF.

This clonotype was counted at least ten times. The V gene is TRBV4-2, the J gene TRBJ2-1, with 8 bases matching TRBD2. Trimming cost V 6 bases and J 8 bases; bases outside gene matches: 18. The CDR3 is 17 residues long. Germline V gene lookup returns CDR1 LGHNA and CDR2 YNFKEQ. For the CDR3, the DNA is TGTGCCAGCAGGGCACCAAGGACTAGCCCGTTCGGGGATGAGCAGTTCTTC. Translation: CASRAPRTSPFGDEQFF.

The J gene is TRBJ2-3, the V gene TRBV24-1, with 14 bases aligning to TRBD2. Germline V gene data show CDR1 as KGHDR and CDR2 as SFDVKD. The CDR3 is 18 amino acids. J was trimmed by 0 bases and V by 3 bases; bases with no gene match: 4. The CDR3 protein is CATSDLGLAGVSTDTQYF. The CDR3, as DNA: TGTGCCACCAGTGATCTGGGACTAGCGGGGGTGAGCACAGATACGCAGTATTTT.

This clonotype was seen repeatedly, ten times or more. This chain connects TRBV11-3 to TRBJ2-7; D might be TRBD2 (5 bases). Germline CDR1 reads SGHNT; CDR2 reads YENEEA. CDR3 size: 18 residues. In DNA form, the CDR3 reads TGTGTCGCAGTGACCCCACGGTTGGAGTGGCGGGTTTCCTACGAGCAGTACTTC. Encoded protein: CVAVTPRLEWRVSYEQYF.

The table lists this clonotype with many counts. This chain joins TRBV6-5 and TRBJ2-2, with TRBD1 matching over 8 bases. CDR3 length equals 17 residues. Germline-derived CDR1 and CDR2 are MNHEY and SVGAGI. Unmatched junction bases numbered 12, after V lost 3 bases and J lost 6 bases. The CDR3 region has the DNA TGTGCCAGCAGTTATTCGACTCTCGACAGGGGCTCCGGGGAGCTGTTTTTT. Amino acid sequence: CASSYSTLDRGSGELFF.

In its sample, this clonotype was seen many times. The chain uses TRBV5-1 and TRBJ1-6; TRBD1 matches at 8 bases. J lost 6 bases, V lost 4 bases, and 3 bases had no gene match. Germline V gene data show CDR1 as SGHRS and CDR2 as YFSETQ. The CDR3 is 14 amino acids. This chain's CDR3 is CASSVDRGNSPLHF. The CDR3 DNA follows: TGCGCCAGCAGCGTCGACAGGGGTAATTCACCCCTCCACTTT.

This clonotype was found many times. CDR3: CASRLTGYSGNTIYF. The CDR3 DNA is TGTGCCAGCAGACTGACAGGATACTCTGGAAACACCATATATTTT. V gene TRBV7-9 combines with J gene TRBJ1-3; a weak D match, TRBD1 (6 bases). CDR3 size: 15 residues. CDR1 SEHNR and CDR2 FQNEAQ come from the germline V gene (reference sequence). Trimming took off 6 bases at V and 0 bases at J, with 12 bases between the two ends.

This clonotype was counted a few times. This rearrangement joins TRBV5-1 to TRBJ2-7, with D perhaps given as TRBD1 or TRBD2 (5 bases each). The V and J ends lost 0 bases and 5 bases respectively, with 12 bases between them. CDR3 size: 14 residues. Germline CDR1 is SGHRS and CDR2 is YFSETQ. The CDR3 nucleotides are TGCGCCAGCAGCTTGGCCGGGGCCACCGACGAGCAGTACTTC. Translation: CASSLAGATDEQYF.

This clonotype showed up many times. This chain links TRBV7-2 with TRBJ1-2; no definite D call. Trimming stripped 5 bases from V and 3 bases from J, with 10 bases between. The CDR3 contains 13 residues. CDR1 and CDR2 (germline): SGHTA, FQGNSA. CDR3: CASSLLRYYGYTF. The DNA for the CDR3 is TGTGCCAGCAGCCTGCTCCGCTACTATGGCTACACCTTC.

This clonotype was seen ten or more times. The chain joins TRBV5-1 to TRBJ1-6, with D perhaps TRBD1 (5 bases). The V gene lost 0 bases and the J gene lost 14 bases, with 15 bases spanning the gap. The CDR3 length is 14 residues. Germline CDR1 reads SGHRS; CDR2 reads YFSETQ. In nucleotides, the CDR3 is TGCGCCAGCAGCTTGGAGTCGGGCGGGACTTCCCTCCACTTT. Translating gives CASSLESGGTSLHF.

This clonotype was detected only a few times. The chain joins TRBV7-2 to TRBJ1-1; no clear D. Germline CDR1 and CDR2: SGHTA and FQGNSA. V lost 5 bases, J lost 4 bases, and 20 bases lay in between. The CDR3 consists of 16 residues. The CDR3, as DNA: TGTGCCAGCAGCCCCCAGAACCTATACACGGGCACTGAAGCTTTCTTT. Protein: CASSPQNLYTGTEAFF.

This clonotype was seen at least ten times. This chain joins TRBV5-5 and TRBJ2-7; D is unresolved. V was shortened by 1 base and J by 7 bases, with 12 bases between the two germline ends. Germline V gene lookup returns CDR1 SGHKS and CDR2 YYEKEE (reference sequence). The CDR3 runs to 13 residues. CDR3 sequence reads: CASSLLVEGEQYF. Written as DNA, the CDR3 is TGTGCCAGCAGCTTGCTCGTCGAAGGGGAGCAGTACTTC.

The rearrangement links TRBV6-1 to TRBJ2-7, with 7 bases matching TRBD1. Germline assignment: CDR1 MNHNS and CDR2 SASEGT. V dropped 3 bases and J dropped 0; count of bases not matched to a gene: 8. The CDR3 length is 16 residues. Here the CDR3 reads CASSDWATGFSYEQYF. Written as DNA, the CDR3 is TGTGCCAGCAGTGACTGGGCGACAGGGTTCTCCTACGAGCAGTACTTC.

The chain recombines TRBV28 with TRBJ1-4, with D possibly matching TRBD1 (6 bases). Germline V lookup: CDR1 MDHEN, CDR2 SYDVKM. Trimming cost V 5 bases and J 5 bases, with 9 bases left between them. This CDR3 has 13 residues. The CDR3 region is CASSRQENEKLFF. The CDR3 nucleotides are TGTGCCAGCAGTCGACAGGAGAATGAAAAACTGTTTTTT.

In its sample, this clonotype was seen many times. The chain employs TRBV15 and TRBJ2-1; TRBD1 might be the D (6 bases). The germline V gene has CDR1 LNHNV and CDR2 YYDKDF (reference sequence). The CDR3 sequence is 13 residues long. The V end lost 0 bases, the J end lost 6 bases, and 6 bases lay between the germline ends. CDR3 coding DNA: TGTGCCACCAGCAGAGAACAGGGCAATGAGCAGTTCTTC. Protein sequence: CATSREQGNEQFF.

This clonotype was seen more than once but under ten times. The chain is built from TRBV21-1 and TRBJ2-7. TRBV21-1 is a known pseudogene. The CDR3 contains 14 residues. The CDR3 loop is CASRNSRVAYEQYF. In DNA form, the CDR3 reads TGTGCCAGCAGAAACTCGCGTGTGGCCTACGAGCAGTACTTC.

This clonotype was seen at least ten times. The rearrangement links TRBV12-3 or TRBV12-4 to TRBJ1-2; possible D gene TRBD1, 6 bases. The CDR3 spans 14 residues. V was cut by 10 bases and J by 6 bases, with 21 bases left in between. The CDR3, as DNA: TGTGCCACTGATTCCGGGACACTCAGGAATGGCTACACCTTC. Translated, it gives CATDSGTLRNGYTF.

The chain couples TRBV7-9 to TRBJ2-1; D ambiguous. This CDR3 contains 16 residues. Germline-derived CDR1 and CDR2 are SEHNR and FQNEAQ (reference sequence). Trimming took off 2 bases at V and 0 bases at J, with 11 bases between the two ends. CDR3 residues: CASSLRFSSSYNEQFF. Here the CDR3 DNA reads TGTGCCAGCAGCTTAAGATTTTCTAGCTCCTACAATGAGCAGTTCTTC. The variable domain in full, with the rest retrieved from reference TRBV7-9 and TRBJ2-1, is DTGVSQNPRHKITKRGQNVTFRCDPISEHNRLYWYRQTLGQGPEFLTYFQNEAQLEKSRLLSDRFSAERPKGSFSTLEIQRTEQGDSAMYLCASSLRFSSSYNEQFFGPGTRLTVL.

This clonotype was observed at least ten times. The rearrangement joins TRBV28 to TRBJ2-7; the D is unclear. The CDR3 has 11 amino acids. V was trimmed by 7 bases and J by 3 bases, leaving 7 bases between them. Germline CDR1 is MDHEN and CDR2 is SYDVKM. This CDR3 reads CASTLGYEQYF. The CDR3 DNA reads as TGTGCCAGCACCTTGGGCTACGAGCAGTACTTC.

The table lists this clonotype with many counts. This chain connects TRBV5-6 to TRBJ1-1, with unresolved D. Germline CDR1 is SGHDT and CDR2 is YYEEEE. Trimming took 4 bases from V and 7 from J, leaving 8 bases between them. The CDR3 consists of 11 residues. CDR3 DNA: TGTGCCAGCAGCCGCGCCAATGAAGCTTTCTTT. This translates into CASSRANEAFF.

This clonotype showed up many times. CDR3 sequence reads: CASSDGPSSYNSPLHF. The CDR3 nucleotides are TGTGCCAGCAGCGACGGTCCAAGCTCCTATAATTCACCCCTCCACTTT. This chain connects TRBV5-6 to TRBJ1-6; D is unclear. This CDR3 has 16 amino acids. CDR1 is SGHDT and CDR2 is YYEEEE in the germline V gene. The V and J ends lost 4 bases and 0 bases respectively, with 11 bases between them.

The chain carries TRBV12-3 or TRBV12-4 and TRBJ2-2; 7 positions match TRBD2. The CDR3 loop spans 18 amino acids. V shed 7 bases and J 0 bases; nucleotides not matched to a gene: 14. The CDR3 DNA reads as TGTGCCAGCAATCTCCCCCTGGGTCGGGGGGCGAACACCGGGGAGCTGTTTTTT. Translation: CASNLPLGRGANTGELFF.

This clonotype was detected ten times or more. V and J are TRBV5-1 and TRBJ2-2; TRBD1 might be the D (6 bases). The CDR3 has 14 residues. V was trimmed by 6 bases and J by 4 bases, leaving 13 bases between them. Germline CDR1 and CDR2: SGHRS and YFSETQ. CDR3 DNA sequence: TGCGCCAGCAAAGCAGGGGCCGGCACCGGGGAGCTGTTTTTT. It yields the protein CASKAGAGTGELFF.

This clonotype was picked up many times. V and J are TRBV9 and TRBJ2-3, with a possible D match to TRBD1 (6 bases). The CDR3 sequence is 16 residues long. Germline-derived CDR1 and CDR2 are SGDLS and YYNGEE. The V end lost 1 base, the J end lost 4 bases, and 16 bases lay between the germline ends. The CDR3 sequence: CASSVLTGYFPDTQYF. CDR3 in DNA: TGTGCCAGCAGCGTACTGACAGGTTACTTCCCAGATACGCAGTATTTT.